This is a list of T cell receptor beta chains from one sample in a study of memory CD4+ T cells and cytomegalovirus serostatus. Assay used: immunoSEQ multiplex PCR; TCRdb lists only in-frame clones, some missing. Of about 56,000 clones listed, roughly 80% are singletons. The source material was memory CD4+ T cells from blood. Every receptor here comes from an adult in good health and CMV-seronegative. CDR3s include the opening cysteine and the closing phenylalanine or tryptophan. A D gene is named only where the DNA matches it firmly. The size of a clone is reported for some rows only, either as once, few or many, or as a class for expanded clones.

v_call: TRBV25-1; j_call: TRBJ2-7; d_call: -; clone_size: -; cdr3_nt: TGTGCCAGCAGTGACCCCAGGGAATTAAAGAACGAGCAGTACTTC; cdr3_aa: CASSDPRELKNEQYF
v_call: TRBV28; j_call: TRBJ1-2; d_call: TRBD1; clone_size: -; cdr3_nt: TGTGCCGGAGGGACCGGGACAGGGGGACACGAATACTATGGCTACACCTTC; cdr3_aa: CAGGTGTGGHEYYGYTF
v_call: TRBV5-6; j_call: TRBJ2-7; d_call: TRBD1; clone_size: -; cdr3_nt: TGTGCCAGCAGCTTGGGACAGGGATTCGAGCAGTACTTC; cdr3_aa: CASSLGQGFEQYF
v_call: TRBV9; j_call: TRBJ2-7; d_call: TRBD2; clone_size: once; cdr3_nt: TGTGCCAGCAGCAAAGGGGAGGGGTTCTCCTACGAGCAGTACTTC; cdr3_aa: CASSKGEGFSYEQYF
v_call: TRBV6-6; j_call: TRBJ1-1; d_call: -; clone_size: -; cdr3_nt: TGTGCCAGCACCCCGGGACGTTACACTGAAGCTTTCTTT; cdr3_aa: CASTPGRYTEAFF
v_call: TRBV19; j_call: TRBJ2-1; d_call: -; clone_size: -; cdr3_nt: TGTGCCAGTAAGGTCCCTCCGTGGGGCGAGCAGTTCTTC; cdr3_aa: CASKVPPWGEQFF
v_call: TRBV2; j_call: TRBJ1-5; d_call: -; clone_size: -; cdr3_nt: TGTGCCAGCAGTGACAGGGGTCGCAATCAGCCCCAGCATTTT; cdr3_aa: CASSDRGRNQPQHF
v_call: TRBV7-3; j_call: TRBJ1-5; d_call: -; clone_size: -; cdr3_nt: TGTGCCAGCAGCTCGGACCGCAATCAGCCCCAGCATTTT; cdr3_aa: CASSSDRNQPQHF
v_call: TRBV19; j_call: TRBJ2-5; d_call: -; clone_size: -; cdr3_nt: TGTGCCAGTAGTATTACTAGGATGGGGGAGACCCAGTACTTC; cdr3_aa: CASSITRMGETQYF
v_call: TRBV5-8; j_call: TRBJ1-1; d_call: -; clone_size: few; cdr3_nt: TGTGCCAGCAGCCACCGACAGACCAAGGCTTTCTTT; cdr3_aa: CASSHRQTKAFF
v_call: TRBV4-2; j_call: TRBJ2-1; d_call: -; clone_size: -; cdr3_nt: TGTGCCAGCAGCCAAGTTGCGGGGGCCGAGGACTCCTACAATGAGCAGTTCTTC; cdr3_aa: CASSQVAGAEDSYNEQFF
v_call: TRBV2; j_call: TRBJ1-1; d_call: -; clone_size: -; cdr3_nt: TGTGCCAGCAGTGAAGCGAGGGTGGGCACTGAAGCTTTCTTT; cdr3_aa: CASSEARVGTEAFF
v_call: TRBV7-9; j_call: TRBJ1-2; d_call: -; clone_size: once; cdr3_nt: TGTGCCAGCAGCCCAGGGATTTTCGGAAACACCTTC; cdr3_aa: CASSPGIFGNTF
v_call: TRBV14; j_call: TRBJ2-3; d_call: -; clone_size: -; cdr3_nt: TGTGCCAGCAGCCATCCCGGGCAGTCCGCTACGCAGTATTTT; cdr3_aa: CASSHPGQSATQYF
v_call: TRBV18; j_call: TRBJ2-5; d_call: -; clone_size: -; cdr3_nt: TGTGCCAGCTCGCCCCTTACCGACGCCGAGACCCAGTACTTC; cdr3_aa: CASSPLTDAETQYF
v_call: TRBV19; j_call: TRBJ1-4; d_call: TRBD1; clone_size: once; cdr3_nt: TGTGCCAGTAGCCCACAGGGGAGGGAAGAAAAACTGTTTTTT; cdr3_aa: CASSPQGREEKLFF
v_call: TRBV29-1; j_call: TRBJ1-2; d_call: -; clone_size: once; cdr3_nt: TGCAGCGGTGCACAGGGAGGAAGCAGCTATGGCTACACCTTC; cdr3_aa: CSGAQGGSSYGYTF
v_call: TRBV5-8; j_call: TRBJ1-5; d_call: -; clone_size: -; cdr3_nt: TGTGCCAGCAACAGCTTGAGAGGTCTTAGCGGACAGCCCCAGCATTTT; cdr3_aa: CASNSLRGLSGQPQHF
v_call: TRBV6-5; j_call: TRBJ1-5; d_call: -; clone_size: -; cdr3_nt: TGTGCCAGCAGCCCGGGTGGAGGAAGCAATCAGCCCCAGCATTTT; cdr3_aa: CASSPGGGSNQPQHF
v_call: TRBV15; j_call: TRBJ2-1; d_call: TRBD2; clone_size: -; cdr3_nt: TGTGCCACCAGCAGAGACCGACTAGCGGGGGGGAATTATGAGCAGTTCTTC; cdr3_aa: CATSRDRLAGGNYEQFF
v_call: TRBV18; j_call: TRBJ1-1; d_call: -; clone_size: -; cdr3_nt: TGTGCCAGCCTGGGGGCCGAGAACACTGAAGCTTTCTTT; cdr3_aa: CASLGAENTEAFF
v_call: TRBV9; j_call: TRBJ1-1; d_call: -; clone_size: -; cdr3_nt: TGTGCCAGCAGTAATGCTGCGAACACTGAAGCTTTCTTT; cdr3_aa: CASSNAANTEAFF
v_call: TRBV9; j_call: TRBJ1-6; d_call: -; clone_size: -; cdr3_nt: TGTGCCAGCAGCCCTCACGACGGTAATTCACCCCTCCACTTT; cdr3_aa: CASSPHDGNSPLHF
v_call: TRBV7-7; j_call: TRBJ2-3; d_call: -; clone_size: -; cdr3_nt: TGTGCTAGCAGCCCGGACAGTAGCACAGATACGCAGTATTTT; cdr3_aa: CASSPDSSTDTQYF
v_call: TRBV2; j_call: TRBJ2-1; d_call: -; clone_size: -; cdr3_nt: TGTGCCAGCAGAACGCGGATGGGGACGTTGCCTTACAATGAGCAGTTCTTC; cdr3_aa: CASRTRMGTLPYNEQFF
v_call: TRBV5-1; j_call: TRBJ1-4; d_call: TRBD1; clone_size: -; cdr3_nt: TGCGCCAGCAGCATAACACAGGGGGTGGCTGAAAAACTGTTTTTT; cdr3_aa: CASSITQGVAEKLFF
v_call: TRBV7-9; j_call: TRBJ1-2; d_call: -; clone_size: once; cdr3_nt: TGTGCCAGCAGCTTAGGGAGACAGACACTTGGAGGGAACACCTTC; cdr3_aa: CASSLGRQTLGGNTF
v_call: TRBV27; j_call: TRBJ2-5; d_call: TRBD2; clone_size: -; cdr3_nt: TGTGCCAGCAGTTTAGGGGTCGGTAGCGGGGAGACCCAGTACTTC; cdr3_aa: CASSLGVGSGETQYF
v_call: TRBV7-9; j_call: TRBJ2-3; d_call: -; clone_size: few; cdr3_nt: TGTGCCAGCAGCTACGAAGATACGCAGTATTTT; cdr3_aa: CASSYEDTQYF
v_call: TRBV28; j_call: TRBJ2-7; d_call: -; clone_size: -; cdr3_nt: TGTGCCAGCAGCCGCGGGGGAGGGGGCAAGGACGAGCAGTACTTC; cdr3_aa: CASSRGGGGKDEQYF
v_call: TRBV15; j_call: TRBJ2-3; d_call: -; clone_size: once; cdr3_nt: TGTGCCACCAGCAGAGTTGGCGGTAGGACAGATACGCAGTATTTT; cdr3_aa: CATSRVGGRTDTQYF
v_call: TRBV29-1; j_call: TRBJ1-1; d_call: TRBD1; clone_size: few; cdr3_nt: TGCAGCGGGGGACAGGGGGCTAGCACTGAAGCTTTCTTT; cdr3_aa: CSGGQGASTEAFF
v_call: TRBV19; j_call: TRBJ2-3; d_call: -; clone_size: -; cdr3_nt: TGTGCCAGTAGTATGGGCAGGGCAGATACGCAGTATTTT; cdr3_aa: CASSMGRADTQYF
v_call: TRBV5-4; j_call: TRBJ2-7; d_call: TRBD1; clone_size: -; cdr3_nt: TGTGCCAGCAGCTTGGCGGGACAGACGACCTACGAGCAGTACTTC; cdr3_aa: CASSLAGQTTYEQYF
v_call: TRBV7-9; j_call: TRBJ1-6; d_call: -; clone_size: few; cdr3_nt: TGTGCCAGCAGCCCCCTTAGCGGAGTAAATTCACCCCTCCACTTT; cdr3_aa: CASSPLSGVNSPLHF
v_call: TRBV19; j_call: TRBJ2-3; d_call: -; clone_size: -; cdr3_nt: TGTGCCAGTAGTACTAGCGCAGATACGCAGTATTTT; cdr3_aa: CASSTSADTQYF
v_call: TRBV27; j_call: TRBJ1-5; d_call: TRBD1; clone_size: -; cdr3_nt: TGTGCCTCGAGGGACAGTGATAGCAATCAGCCCCAGCATTTT; cdr3_aa: CASRDSDSNQPQHF
v_call: TRBV9; j_call: TRBJ1-5; d_call: -; clone_size: -; cdr3_nt: TGTGCCAGCAGCGTAGAGGATAGCAATCAGCCCCAGCATTTT; cdr3_aa: CASSVEDSNQPQHF
v_call: TRBV4-3; j_call: TRBJ2-1; d_call: -; clone_size: once; cdr3_nt: TGCGCCAGCAGCCATCGTAGGGGTGAGCAGTTCTTC; cdr3_aa: CASSHRRGEQFF
v_call: TRBV10-3; j_call: TRBJ2-7; d_call: -; clone_size: -; cdr3_nt: TGTGCCATCAGAGGACTTACCCCCGGCGAGCAGTACTTC; cdr3_aa: CAIRGLTPGEQYF
v_call: TRBV15; j_call: TRBJ2-4; d_call: -; clone_size: once; cdr3_nt: TGTGCCACCAGCAGAGATAGGAGCACGGGAAACATTCAGTACTTC; cdr3_aa: CATSRDRSTGNIQYF
v_call: TRBV7-3; j_call: TRBJ2-1; d_call: -; clone_size: -; cdr3_nt: TGTGCCAGCAGCTACGACAGCTCCTACAATGAGCAGTTCTTC; cdr3_aa: CASSYDSSYNEQFF
v_call: TRBV7-3; j_call: TRBJ1-1; d_call: -; clone_size: -; cdr3_nt: TGTGCCAGCAGCCTCGAGGGGACCACTGAAGCTTTCTTT; cdr3_aa: CASSLEGTTEAFF
v_call: TRBV28; j_call: TRBJ1-2; d_call: TRBD1; clone_size: -; cdr3_nt: TGTGCCAGCAGTTCCGGACAGGGGACCTCCGGCTACACCTTC; cdr3_aa: CASSSGQGTSGYTF
v_call: TRBV28; j_call: TRBJ1-5; d_call: -; clone_size: -; cdr3_nt: TGTGCCAGCAGTTTAAAGACCCAGCATTTT; cdr3_aa: CASSLKTQHF
v_call: TRBV4-3; j_call: TRBJ1-5; d_call: -; clone_size: once; cdr3_nt: TGCGCCAGCAGCCAAGCAGTCAGGGGTGGCCAGCCCCAGCATTTT; cdr3_aa: CASSQAVRGGQPQHF
v_call: TRBV5-4; j_call: TRBJ2-5; d_call: -; clone_size: -; cdr3_nt: TGTGCCAGCAGCCCTGGACAGAAACTGTACCAAGAGACCCAGTACTTC; cdr3_aa: CASSPGQKLYQETQYF
v_call: TRBV18; j_call: TRBJ1-1; d_call: -; clone_size: -; cdr3_nt: TGTGCCAGCTCACCTACGGAGAACACTGAAGCTTTCTTT; cdr3_aa: CASSPTENTEAFF
v_call: TRBV5-1; j_call: TRBJ1-6; d_call: -; clone_size: -; cdr3_nt: TGCGCCAGCAGCTCGAGGGCTTTTGGGTCATATAATTCACCCCTCCACTTT; cdr3_aa: CASSSRAFGSYNSPLHF
v_call: TRBV5-1; j_call: TRBJ2-7; d_call: TRBD1; clone_size: -; cdr3_nt: TGCGCCAGCAGCTTGGGACAGGGGGGGTACGAGCAGTACTTC; cdr3_aa: CASSLGQGGYEQYF
v_call: TRBV5-1; j_call: TRBJ1-4; d_call: TRBD1; clone_size: once; cdr3_nt: TGCGCCAGCAGCTTATACAGGGGGACTAATGAAAAACTGTTTTTT; cdr3_aa: CASSLYRGTNEKLFF
v_call: TRBV5-6; j_call: TRBJ2-5; d_call: -; clone_size: -; cdr3_nt: TGTGCCAGCAGCTACGTCGCACAAGAGACCCAGTACTTC; cdr3_aa: CASSYVAQETQYF
v_call: TRBV7-2; j_call: TRBJ2-1; d_call: -; clone_size: once; cdr3_nt: TGTGCCAGCAGCTTCGATCCGGGTTTGTTGAATGAGCAGTTCTTC; cdr3_aa: CASSFDPGLLNEQFF
v_call: TRBV7-9; j_call: TRBJ1-2; d_call: -; clone_size: medium-sized; cdr3_nt: TGTGCCAGCAGCTTAGACGATACCGGGGCCCGGGATGGCTACACCTTC; cdr3_aa: CASSLDDTGARDGYTF
v_call: TRBV28; j_call: TRBJ1-1; d_call: -; clone_size: -; cdr3_nt: TGTGCCAGCAGTTTGGGGAGCATCGGGGGGGCGACTGAAGCTTTCTTT; cdr3_aa: CASSLGSIGGATEAFF
v_call: TRBV7-2; j_call: TRBJ1-6; d_call: -; clone_size: -; cdr3_nt: TGTGCCAGCAGCTTAGTGGGCCGGACTTATAATTCACCCCTCCACTTT; cdr3_aa: CASSLVGRTYNSPLHF